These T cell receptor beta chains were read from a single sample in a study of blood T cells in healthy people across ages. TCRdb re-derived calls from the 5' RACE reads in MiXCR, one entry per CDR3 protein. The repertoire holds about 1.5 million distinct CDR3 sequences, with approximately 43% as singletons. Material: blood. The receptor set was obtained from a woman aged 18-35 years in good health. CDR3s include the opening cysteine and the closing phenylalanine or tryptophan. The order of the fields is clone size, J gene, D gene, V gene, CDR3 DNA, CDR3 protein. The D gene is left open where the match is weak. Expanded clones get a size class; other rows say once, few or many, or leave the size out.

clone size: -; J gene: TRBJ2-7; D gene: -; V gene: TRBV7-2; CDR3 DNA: TGTGCCAGCACCCCAGGGCAGGGAAGCTCCTACGAGCAGTACTTC; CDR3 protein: CASTPGQGSSYEQYF
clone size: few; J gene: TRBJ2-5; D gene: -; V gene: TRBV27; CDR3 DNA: TGTGCCAGCAGCAGAGGGAGGTCCTCTCACGGGCAGTACTTC; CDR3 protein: CASSRGRSSHGQYF
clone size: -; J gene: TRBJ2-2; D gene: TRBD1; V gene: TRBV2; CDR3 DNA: TGTGCCAGCTGGACAGGGTCCGGGGAGCTGTTTTTT; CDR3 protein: CASWTGSGELFF
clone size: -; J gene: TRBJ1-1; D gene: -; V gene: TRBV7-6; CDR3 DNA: TGTGCCAGCAGCTCCCGGGCCGACGGGTACACTGAAGCTTTCTTT; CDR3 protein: CASSSRADGYTEAFF
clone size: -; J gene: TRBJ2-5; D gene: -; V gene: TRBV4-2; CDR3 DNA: TGTGCCAGCAGTCAGTCGTACATTGCGCCCTCGGGCTATGAGCAGTACTTC; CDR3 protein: CASSQSYIAPSGYEQYF
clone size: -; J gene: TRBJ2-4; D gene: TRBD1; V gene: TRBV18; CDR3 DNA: TGTGCCAGCTCACCGGACAGGGAGATATACAATGAGCAGTACTTC; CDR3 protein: CASSPDREIYNEQYF
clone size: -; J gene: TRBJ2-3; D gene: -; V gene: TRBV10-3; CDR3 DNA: TGTGCCATCAGGAAATTGTCAGAAATGTCCCCAGATACGCAGTATTTT; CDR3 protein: CAIRKLSEMSPDTQYF
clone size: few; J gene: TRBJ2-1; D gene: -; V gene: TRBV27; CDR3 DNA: TGTGCCAGCAGATCAAAGGACGACAATGAGCAGTTCTTC; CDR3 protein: CASRSKDDNEQFF
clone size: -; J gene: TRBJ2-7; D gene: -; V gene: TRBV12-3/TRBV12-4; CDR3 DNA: TGTGCCAGCAGTTGGGGGGCCACCTACGAGCAGTACTTC; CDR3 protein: CASSWGATYEQYF
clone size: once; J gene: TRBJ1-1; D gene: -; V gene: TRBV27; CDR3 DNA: TGTGCCAGCAGTTGGGGTGTGAACACTGAAGCTTTCTTT; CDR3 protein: CASSWGVNTEAFF
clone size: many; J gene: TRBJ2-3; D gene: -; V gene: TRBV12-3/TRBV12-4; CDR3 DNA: TGTGCCAGCAGTTTCCGGGGAGCAGATACGCAGTATTTT; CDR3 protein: CASSFRGADTQYF
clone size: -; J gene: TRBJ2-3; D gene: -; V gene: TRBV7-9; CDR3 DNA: TGTGCCAGCAGTCCTAGCGTCACAGATACGCAGTATTTT; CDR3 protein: CASSPSVTDTQYF
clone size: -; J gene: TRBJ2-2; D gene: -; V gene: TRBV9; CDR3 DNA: TGTGCCAGCAGCGTAGCTGGAGCGGGCACCGGGGAGCTGTTTTTT; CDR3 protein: CASSVAGAGTGELFF
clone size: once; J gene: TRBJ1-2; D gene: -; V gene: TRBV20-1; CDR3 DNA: TGCAGTGCTAGAGACGGGCAGTATGGCTACACCTTC; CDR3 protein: CSARDGQYGYTF
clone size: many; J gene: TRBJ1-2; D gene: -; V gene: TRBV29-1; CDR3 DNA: TGCAGCGTTGTGGGGGGCAGCTATGGCTACACCTTC; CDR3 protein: CSVVGGSYGYTF
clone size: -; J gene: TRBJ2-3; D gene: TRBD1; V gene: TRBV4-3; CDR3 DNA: TGCGCCAGCAGCCCAAGGACAGGGGGAGGCAGAGATACGCAGTATTTT; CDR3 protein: CASSPRTGGGRDTQYF